A selection of T cell receptor beta chains follows, all from one sample in a study of shared clonotypes between healthy human individuals. Clones were sequenced by immunoSEQ multiplex PCR, and TCRdb holds only the in-frame ones, with some missing. Here the sample spans millions of clones, 85% to 95% being singletons. The sample consisted of naive CD4+ T cells from PBMCs. The receptor set was obtained from a man between 18 and 35 years old in good health. Some clones in this sample may be carry-over from other donors' samples. Each CDR3 is given with its conserved first and last residue. The order of the fields is J gene, D gene, clone size, V gene, CDR3 protein, CDR3 DNA. D genes are given only for firm matches. Size tells how often a clone was seen (once, few, many) or the class of an expanded clone, and some rows leave it out.

J: TRBJ2-2
D: NA
size: NA
V: TRBV9
CDR3: CASRKEYTGELFF
DNA: TGTGCCAGCAGGAAAGAGTACACCGGGGAGCTGTTTTTT

J: TRBJ2-2
D: NA
size: NA
V: TRBV6-6
CDR3: CASRPASTGELFF
DNA: TGTGCCAGCAGACCAGCAAGTACCGGGGAGCTGTTTTTT

J: TRBJ1-1
D: TRBD1
size: NA
V: TRBV10-2
CDR3: CASSESRGQGTKYTEAFF
DNA: TGCGCCAGCAGTGAGTCGAGAGGACAGGGGACGAAGTACACTGAAGCTTTCTTT

J: TRBJ2-2
D: TRBD2
size: NA
V: TRBV27
CDR3: CASSTGLAGTGELFF
DNA: TGTGCCAGCAGTACGGGACTAGCAGGAACCGGGGAGCTGTTTTTT

J: TRBJ2-4
D: NA
size: NA
V: TRBV7-9
CDR3: CASSLRASAKNIQYF
DNA: TGTGCCAGCAGCTTACGTGCCTCGGCCAAAAACATTCAGTACTTC

J: TRBJ2-7
D: TRBD2
size: once
V: TRBV5-1
CDR3: CASSLGLAGGYEQYF
DNA: TGCGCCAGCAGCTTGGGACTAGCGGGAGGGTACGAGCAGTACTTC

J: TRBJ1-1
D: NA
size: NA
V: TRBV19
CDR3: CASKIQGVNTEAFF
DNA: TGTGCCAGTAAAATACAGGGAGTGAACACTGAAGCTTTCTTT

J: TRBJ2-7
D: NA
size: NA
V: TRBV28
CDR3: CASSFGPGVHEQYF
DNA: NA

J: TRBJ2-7
D: NA
size: NA
V: TRBV2
CDR3: CASSRGRTYEQYF
DNA: TGTGCCAGCAGTCGGGGCAGGACCTACGAGCAGTACTTC

J: TRBJ2-7
D: NA
size: NA
V: TRBV4-2
CDR3: CASSHVSAPLPYEQYF
DNA: TGTGCCAGCAGCCACGTGTCAGCCCCTTTGCCCTACGAGCAGTACTTC

J: TRBJ2-6
D: NA
size: NA
V: TRBV5-5
CDR3: CASSLVVGSSGANVLTF
DNA: TGTGCCAGCAGCTTGGTAGTCGGGAGCTCTGGGGCCAACGTCCTGACTTTC

J: TRBJ2-7
D: NA
size: NA
V: TRBV19
CDR3: CASSIPGTYTDYEQYF
DNA: TGTGCCAGTAGTATTCCCGGGACATATACAGACTACGAGCAGTACTTC

J: TRBJ2-3
D: NA
size: NA
V: TRBV15
CDR3: CATSRDLGGSGTQYF
DNA: TGTGCCACCAGCAGAGATCTCGGCGGTAGCGGTACGCAGTATTTT

J: TRBJ2-1
D: TRBD2
size: NA
V: TRBV10-1
CDR3: CASSPGAGRGSYNEQFF
DNA: TGCGCCAGCAGCCCCGGGGCAGGGAGGGGCTCCTACAATGAGCAGTTCTTC

J: TRBJ2-1
D: TRBD2
size: NA
V: TRBV28
CDR3: CASSLGIRTSGRTSYNEQFF
DNA: TGTGCCAGCAGTTTGGGTATCCGAACTAGCGGGAGGACGTCCTACAATGAGCAGTTCTTC

J: TRBJ2-2
D: TRBD1
size: NA
V: TRBV6-1
CDR3: CASRLQGANTGELFF
DNA: TGTGCCAGTAGGTTACAGGGGGCGAACACCGGGGAGCTGTTTTTT

J: TRBJ2-1
D: TRBD2
size: NA
V: TRBV6-5
CDR3: CASSYSSGDYNEQFF
DNA: TGTGCCAGCAGTTACTCTAGCGGGGACTACAATGAGCAGTTCTTC

J: TRBJ2-1
D: NA
size: NA
V: TRBV6-1
CDR3: CASSTRGGQGNEQFF
DNA: TGTGCCAGCAGTACCCGGGGGGGACAGGGCAATGAGCAGTTCTTC

J: TRBJ1-5
D: NA
size: few
V: TRBV4-1
CDR3: CASSQDGAGYQPQHF
DNA: TGCGCCAGCAGCCAAGATGGGGCAGGTTATCAGCCCCAGCATTTT

J: TRBJ2-1
D: TRBD2
size: NA
V: TRBV6-5
CDR3: CASSLSGPLYNEQFF
DNA: TGTGCCAGCAGCCTTAGCGGGCCTCTCTACAATGAGCAGTTCTTC

J: TRBJ2-2
D: NA
size: NA
V: TRBV7-8
CDR3: CASRVYGELFF
DNA: TGTGCCAGCAGGGTGTACGGGGAGCTGTTTTTT

J: TRBJ1-4
D: NA
size: NA
V: TRBV19
CDR3: CASSRDGSNEKLFF
DNA: TGTGCCAGTAGTAGAGACGGATCTAATGAAAAACTGTTTTTT

J: TRBJ1-4
D: NA
size: NA
V: TRBV28
CDR3: CASSFWSAGEKLFF
DNA: TGTGCCAGCAGTTTTTGGTCGGCGGGAGAAAAACTGTTTTTT

J: TRBJ2-3
D: NA
size: NA
V: TRBV25-1
CDR3: CASSNTGDTQYF
DNA: TGTGCCAGCAGTAACACAGGGGATACGCAGTATTTT

J: TRBJ1-1
D: NA
size: few
V: TRBV11-1
CDR3: CASTISGGNTEAFF
DNA: TGTGCCAGCACCATTAGCGGCGGAAACACTGAAGCTTTCTTT

J: TRBJ2-5
D: NA
size: NA
V: TRBV7-2
CDR3: CASSLTRVRETQYF
DNA: TGTGCCAGCAGCCTAACCAGAGTTCGAGAGACCCAGTACTTC

J: TRBJ2-2
D: TRBD2
size: NA
V: TRBV10-1
CDR3: CASSDHGLAGLSGGTGELFF
DNA: TGCGCCAGCAGTGACCATGGACTAGCGGGTCTTAGTGGGGGCACCGGGGAGCTGTTTTTT

J: TRBJ2-1
D: NA
size: NA
V: TRBV9
CDR3: CASSALPGVWQFF
DNA: TGTGCCAGCAGCGCGCTCCCGGGCGTTTGGCAGTTCTTC

J: TRBJ1-5
D: NA
size: NA
V: TRBV28
CDR3: CASSLSGSNQPQHF
DNA: TGTGCCAGCAGTTTATCAGGGAGCAATCAGCCCCAGCATTTT

J: TRBJ1-1
D: TRBD1
size: NA
V: TRBV9
CDR3: CASSSQGANTEAFF
DNA: TGTGCCAGCAGCTCACAGGGGGCCAACACTGAAGCTTTCTTT

J: TRBJ2-2
D: NA
size: NA
V: TRBV5-4
CDR3: CASSPTLAGELFF
DNA: TGTGCCAGCAGCCCGACGTTGGCCGGGGAGCTGTTTTTT

J: TRBJ2-5
D: NA
size: NA
V: TRBV4-1
CDR3: CASRKTGTRQETQYF
DNA: TGCGCCAGCAGAAAAACCGGGACTCGGCAAGAGACCCAGTACTTC

J: TRBJ1-2
D: NA
size: NA
V: TRBV5-1
CDR3: CASSLAGPTGDYGYTF
DNA: TGCGCCAGCAGCTTGGCCGGGCCGACAGGAGACTATGGCTACACCTTC

J: TRBJ1-4
D: TRBD1
size: NA
V: TRBV4-2
CDR3: CASSQAAGQGQEKLFF
DNA: TGTGCCAGCAGCCAAGCGGCGGGACAGGGGCAAGAAAAACTGTTTTTT

J: TRBJ2-7
D: TRBD1
size: NA
V: TRBV4-2
CDR3: CASSQTGGYEQYF
DNA: TGTGCCAGCAGCCAGACAGGGGGCTACGAGCAGTACTTC

J: TRBJ2-7
D: NA
size: once
V: TRBV10-3
CDR3: CAISESTRQRSYEQYF
DNA: TGTGCCATCAGTGAGTCGACTCGACAGCGGTCCTACGAGCAGTACTTC

J: TRBJ1-2
D: TRBD1
size: NA
V: TRBV18
CDR3: CASSLDRQGYGYTF
DNA: TGTGCCAGCTCACTAGATCGACAGGGGTATGGCTACACCTTC

J: TRBJ1-1
D: NA
size: NA
V: TRBV28
CDR3: CASSSLTLLTAEAFF
DNA: TGTGCCAGCAGTTCCCTAACCCTCCTTACGGCTGAAGCTTTCTTT

J: TRBJ1-1
D: NA
size: NA
V: TRBV7-9
CDR3: CASSLLNTEAFF
DNA: TGTGCCAGCAGCTTACTGAACACTGAAGCTTTCTTT

J: TRBJ2-2
D: NA
size: NA
V: TRBV14
CDR3: CASSYLDRNTGELFF
DNA: TGTGCCAGCAGCTACTTGGACAGGAACACCGGGGAGCTGTTTTTT

J: TRBJ1-4
D: NA
size: NA
V: TRBV6-5
CDR3: CASSLQGPDEKLFF
DNA: TGTGCCAGCAGTCTACAGGGTCCGGATGAAAAACTGTTTTTT

J: TRBJ2-5
D: TRBD2
size: NA
V: TRBV5-1
CDR3: CASSFSGRALGETQYF
DNA: TGCGCCAGCAGCTTTAGCGGGAGGGCCCTCGGAGAGACCCAGTACTTC

J: TRBJ2-3
D: NA
size: NA
V: TRBV20-1
CDR3: CSASSNTQYF
DNA: TGCAGTGCTAGCAGTAATACGCAGTATTTT

J: TRBJ1-1
D: NA
size: NA
V: TRBV6-6
CDR3: CASSYSTDWNTEAFF
DNA: TGTGCCAGCAGTTACTCTACAGACTGGAACACTGAAGCTTTCTTT

J: TRBJ1-3
D: NA
size: NA
V: TRBV6-5
CDR3: CASSRSGGNGNTIYF
DNA: TGTGCCAGCAGCCGCTCGGGGGGGAATGGAAACACCATATATTTT

J: TRBJ2-5
D: NA
size: NA
V: TRBV7-6
CDR3: CASSGWTQETQYF
DNA: TGTGCCAGCAGTGGGTGGACCCAAGAGACCCAGTACTTC

J: TRBJ2-3
D: TRBD1
size: NA
V: TRBV11-3
CDR3: CASSSTTRRQGISDTQYF
DNA: TGTGCCAGCAGCTCCACCACCCGGCGACAGGGGATCTCAGATACGCAGTATTTT

J: TRBJ2-3
D: NA
size: NA
V: TRBV5-1
CDR3: CASSIGQRYTDTQYF
DNA: TGCGCCAGCAGCATCGGACAGCGATACACAGATACGCAGTATTTT